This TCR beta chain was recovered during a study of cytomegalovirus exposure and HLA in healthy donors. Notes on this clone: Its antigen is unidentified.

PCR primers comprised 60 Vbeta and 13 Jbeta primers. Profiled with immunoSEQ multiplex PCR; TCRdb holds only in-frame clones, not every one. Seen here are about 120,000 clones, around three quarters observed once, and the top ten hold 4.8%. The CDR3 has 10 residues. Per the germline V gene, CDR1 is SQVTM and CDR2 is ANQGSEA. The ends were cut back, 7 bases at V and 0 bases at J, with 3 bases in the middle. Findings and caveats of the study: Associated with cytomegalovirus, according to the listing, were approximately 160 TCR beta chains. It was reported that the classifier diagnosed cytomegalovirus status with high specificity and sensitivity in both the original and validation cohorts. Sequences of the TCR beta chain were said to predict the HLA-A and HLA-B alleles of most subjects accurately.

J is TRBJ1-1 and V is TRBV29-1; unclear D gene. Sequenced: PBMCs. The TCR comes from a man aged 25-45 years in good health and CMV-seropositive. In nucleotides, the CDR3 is TGCAGCGGGCTGAACACTGAAGCTTTCTTT. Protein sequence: CSGLNTEAFF.